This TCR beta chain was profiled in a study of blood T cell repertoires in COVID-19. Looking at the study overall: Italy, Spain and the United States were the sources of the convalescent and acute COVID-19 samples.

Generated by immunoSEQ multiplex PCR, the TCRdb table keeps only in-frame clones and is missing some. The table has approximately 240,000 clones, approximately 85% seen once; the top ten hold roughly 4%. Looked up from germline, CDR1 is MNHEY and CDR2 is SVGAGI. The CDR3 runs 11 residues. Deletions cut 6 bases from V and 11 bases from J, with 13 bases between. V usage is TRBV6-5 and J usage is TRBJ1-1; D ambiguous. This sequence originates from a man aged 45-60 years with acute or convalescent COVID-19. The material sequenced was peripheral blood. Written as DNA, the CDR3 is TGTGCCAGCAGGGTAGCCGCCGTGGCTTTCTTT. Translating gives CASRVAAVAFF.